This T cell receptor (beta chain) was documented in a study of post-analysis software for immune sequencing data. Study context: The patients showed relapsing-remitting, secondary progressive and progressive-relapsing multiple sclerosis courses.

Study results and limitations: Controls had lower frequencies than patients of roughly five TRBV segments, which included TRBV5-6, TRBV5-1 and TRBV20-1.

V lost 0 bases, J lost 0 bases, and 11 bases lay in between. The germline V gene has CDR1 SGHRS and CDR2 YFSETQ. The CDR3 consists of 16 residues. Incorporated into the TCR beta cDNA libraries were unique molecular identifiers, which served to reduce PCR and sequencing biases. TCRdb re-analysed the PCR reads in MiXCR, keeping a single row per CDR3 protein. The table lists about 430,000 distinct CDR3 sequences, 39% of them singletons, with 7.6% in the top ten. A few counts support this clonotype. Its matching antigen is unknown. This chain joins TRBV5-1 and TRBJ2-3, with a weak D call TRBD2 (5 bases). This receptor was obtained from a girl aged 2 to 10 with multiple sclerosis. Specimen: blood. CDR3 DNA: TGCGCCAGCAGCTTGGCAGCTAGCTTGAGCACAGATACGCAGTATTTT. The encoded protein is CASSLAASLSTDTQYF.